This T cell receptor beta chain originates from a study of T cell responses to AZD1222 COVID-19 vaccine. This CDR3 is 16 amino acids long. V dropped 2 bases and J dropped 3 bases, with 15 bases sitting between them. The germline V gene has CDR1 SGHDT and CDR2 YYEEEE. This table comes from immunoSEQ multiplex PCR, and its TCRdb copy is limited to in-frame clones, with some not included. The sample carries some 150,000 clones, roughly four fifths recorded once. As for this clone: The antigen is not known.

The study, taken as a whole, reports: It should be noted that donors were predominantly white British and more often female, and clonal diversity was possibly underestimated. Baseline seropositivity characterized only a handful of AZD1222 recipients. At 160-218 and 743-854, vaccine-associated CD4 TCRs were dominant, and they spanned spike. Unmutated variant regions reportedly attract nearly half of all spike-specific TCRs.

This receptor was taken from an adult in good health. The sequencing used peripheral blood, collected on day 0 of MenACWY control vaccination. V and J are TRBV5-6 and TRBJ1-3; D remains unclear. The CDR3 sequence is CASSLLGDPDGNTIYF. CDR3 DNA sequence: TGTGCCAGCAGCTTATTAGGCGACCCCGATGGAAACACCATATATTTT.